This T cell receptor (beta chain) was recovered during a study of early T cells in non-severe SARS-CoV-2 infection. Concerning this clonotype: Its cognate antigen is unknown.

Researchers attached unique molecular identifiers to individual cDNA molecules. MiXCR, applied by TCRdb to the 5' RACE reads, yields one record per CDR3 protein. The table lists 80,000 to 95,000 distinct CDR3 sequences, less than 15% of them singletons. Overall study results and limits: VDJdb matching skewed toward anti-spike CD8 responses, missing private and CD4 specificities.

V was trimmed by 5 bases and J by 8 bases, leaving 21 bases between them. The germline CDR1 and CDR2 sequences are SEHNR and FQNEAQ (reference sequence). This CDR3 comprises 16 residues. The J gene is TRBJ2-2, the V gene TRBV7-9; a possible D gene is TRBD1 (7 bases). The sequence was obtained from an adult who was a healthcare worker with PCR-confirmed SARS-CoV-2 infection or an uninfected control (not recorded which). Sequencing input: whole blood. The CDR3 protein is CASSPQSGGRAGELFF. The CDR3, as DNA: TGTGCCAGCAGCCCCCAGTCAGGGGGGCGCGCAGGGGAGCTGTTTTTT.